This T cell receptor beta chain is drawn from a study of blood T cells in healthy people across ages. With a J-beta primer mix and a sample-barcoded 5' primer, a second PCR ran about 7 to 12 cycles. Using its own MiXCR run on the 5' RACE reads, TCRdb lists one record per CDR3 protein. The sample holds about 1,500,000 distinct CDR3 sequences, 42% seen once. The sample holds a few counts of this clonotype. Antigen: not known. Study-wide results and limits: In older individuals, TCR beta diversity per million T cells was lower, falling roughly linearly with age. A greater number of naive CD4+ cells and higher diversity distinguished long-lived donors from aged donors.

In germline, CDR1 is SGHRS, CDR2 YFSETQ. Trimming left V 7 bases short and J 8 bases short, with 22 bases between. This CDR3 region has 14 residues. The sequencing sample was made of blood. This chain joins TRBV5-1 and TRBJ2-7, with a tentative D call TRBD1 (6 bases). The TCR originated in a young woman in good health. The CDR3 reads CASHPGQTHSQQYF. The CDR3 DNA is TGCGCCAGCCATCCCGGACAGACGCACTCACAGCAGTACTTC.